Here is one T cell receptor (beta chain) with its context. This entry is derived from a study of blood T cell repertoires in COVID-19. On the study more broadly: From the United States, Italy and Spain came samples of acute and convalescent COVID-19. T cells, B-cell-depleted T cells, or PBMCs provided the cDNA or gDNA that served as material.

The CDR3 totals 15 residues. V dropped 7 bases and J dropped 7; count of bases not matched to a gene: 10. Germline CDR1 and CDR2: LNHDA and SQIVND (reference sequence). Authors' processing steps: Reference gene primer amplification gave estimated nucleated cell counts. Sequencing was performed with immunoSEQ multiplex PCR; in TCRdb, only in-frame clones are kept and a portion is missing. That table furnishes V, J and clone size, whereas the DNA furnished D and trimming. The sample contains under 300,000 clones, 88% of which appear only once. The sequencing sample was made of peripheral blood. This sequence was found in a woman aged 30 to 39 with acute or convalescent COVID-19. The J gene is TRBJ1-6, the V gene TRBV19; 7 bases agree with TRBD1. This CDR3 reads CASKDYRGGNSPLHF. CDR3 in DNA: TGTGCCAGTAAGGATTACAGGGGTGGCAATTCACCCCTCCACTTT.